This TCR beta chain emerged from a study of cytomegalovirus exposure and HLA in healthy donors. Study-wide points: Among TCR sequences, most were rare, though some public TCRs appeared in many donors.

PCR primers comprised 60 Vbeta and 13 Jbeta primers. Methods used by the authors: A later analysis tallied approximately 87 million unique TCR beta chains, 10 million to 12 million of them shared. The protocol was immunoSEQ multiplex PCR, while the TCRdb copy is restricted to in-frame clones and leaves out a portion. The DNA was the basis for D and trimming; V, J and clone size are from that table. Of some 120,000 clones in the sample, about 81% were seen once. For this clone: Its antigen is not known.

The V gene lost 4 bases and the J gene lost 3 bases, with 12 bases spanning the gap. CDR3 length equals 14 residues. Germline CDR1 KGHSH, CDR2 LQKENI. The material sequenced was PBMCs. The gene calls are TRBV18 and TRBJ1-2; weak D call: TRBD1 (5 bases). This receptor was taken from a man between 35 and 55 years old in good health and CMV-seronegative. In nucleotides, the CDR3 is TGTGCCAGCTCACTCAGGGAGGGTGACTATGGCTACACCTTC. Translating gives CASSLREGDYGYTF.